Listed below are T cell receptor beta chains from one sample, sequenced in a study of CD8 T cells in Susac syndrome. TCRdb itself ran the immunoSEQ multiplex PCR reads through MiXCR, one entry per CDR3 protein. The sample holds some 200,000 distinct CDR3 sequences, around 96% seen once. The sequenced material came from CD4+ T cells from PBMCs. The receptors were sampled from a human donor in good health. Each CDR3 is given with its conserved first and last residue. A D gene is named only where the DNA matches it firmly. Expanded clones are given a class, and other clones once, few, many or no size at all.

clone size	V gene	D gene	J gene	CDR3 DNA	CDR3 protein
once	TRBV20-1	.	TRBJ2-7	TGCAGTGCTAGAAAGGACTATCCTCCCTACGAGCAGTACTTC	CSARKDYPPYEQYF
.	TRBV5-6	.	TRBJ2-3	TGTGCCAGCAGCTTCAAAGCCGGGACTGACACAGATACGCAGTATTTT	CASSFKAGTDTDTQYF
.	TRBV20-1	.	TRBJ1-2	TGCAGTGCTAGAGTGGGGGGGCTCTATGGCTACACCTTC	CSARVGGLYGYTF
.	TRBV28	.	TRBJ1-1	TGTGCCAGCAGTCTTTGGACCGAAGCTTTCTTT	CASSLWTEAFF
.	TRBV11-2	.	TRBJ2-3	TGTGCCAGCAGCTTACTGACCCGGGGCACAGATACGCAGTATTTT	CASSLLTRGTDTQYF
.	TRBV29-1	.	TRBJ1-1	TGCAGCGTCGCGATGAGAGTCATGAACACTGAAGCTTTCTTT	CSVAMRVMNTEAFF
.	TRBV6-2/TRBV6-3	TRBD1	TRBJ1-2	TGTGCCAGCAACCTGGACAGGGCAGATGGCTACACCTTC	CASNLDRADGYTF
.	TRBV18	.	TRBJ2-2	TGTGCCAGCTCACTTTCAAACACCGGGGAGCTGTTTTTT	CASSLSNTGELFF
.	TRBV29-1	TRBD1	TRBJ1-2	TGCAGCGTTGATTTTCAGGGGGCGCCCGGCTACACCTTC	CSVDFQGAPGYTF
.	TRBV20-1	.	TRBJ2-1	TGCAGTGCTAGCCGGAGTAACAACCACAATGAGCAGTTCTTC	CSASRSNNHNEQFF
.	TRBV20-1	TRBD1	TRBJ2-3	TGCAGTGCTAGAGACAGAACAGGGGGGCCAGATACGCAGTATTTT	CSARDRTGGPDTQYF
once	TRBV12-3/TRBV12-4	.	TRBJ2-3	TGTGCCAGCAATGGTGTTCCAGATACGCAGTATTTT	CASNGVPDTQYF
.	TRBV2	.	TRBJ2-3	TGTGCCAGCAGGGGTTCCCCCCTTCACGGTGATACGCAGTATTTT	CASRGSPLHGDTQYF
.	TRBV18	.	TRBJ2-3	TGTGCCAGCCTGACAACGATGGCAGATACGCAGTATTTT	CASLTTMADTQYF
.	TRBV2	.	TRBJ2-7	TGTGCCAGCAGTATGGGACTCGGCGGGGACGAGCAGTACTTC	CASSMGLGGDEQYF
.	TRBV15	TRBD2	TRBJ2-7	TGTGCCACCAGCAGAGACCTAGCGGTCGGGTACGAGCAGTACTTC	CATSRDLAVGYEQYF
.	TRBV15	TRBD2	TRBJ2-7	TGTGCCACCAGCAGAGGAGTTAGCGGGACCTCTCTCTACGAGCAGTACTTC	CATSRGVSGTSLYEQYF
.	TRBV12-3/TRBV12-4	.	TRBJ2-6	TGTGCCAGCAGTTTCCTTGGGGGGGCCCCCTCTGGGGCCAACGTCCTGACTTTC	CASSFLGGAPSGANVLTF
.	TRBV15	.	TRBJ2-2	TGTGCCACCAGAGTTGAAAGGCCCCTGTACACCGGGGAGCTGTTTTTT	CATRVERPLYTGELFF
.	TRBV9	.	TRBJ2-2	TGTGCCAGCAGCTCCCGGACTGGCTGGGAGCTGTTTTTT	CASSSRTGWELFF
.	TRBV20-1	TRBD2	TRBJ2-5	TGCAGTGCAGTGACTAGCGGGCAAGAGACCCAGTACTTC	CSAVTSGQETQYF
.	TRBV20-1	TRBD2	TRBJ2-1	TGCAGTGCTGCCGGGACTAGCGGGGTTTACAATGAGCAGTTCTTC	CSAAGTSGVYNEQFF
.	TRBV20-1	.	TRBJ2-3	TGCAGCGCACCGGAGTCTGGCACAGATACGCAGTATTTT	CSAPESGTDTQYF
.	TRBV29-1	TRBD2	TRBJ2-7	TGCAGCGTTTGGCGGGAGACGAACTACGAGCAGTACTTC	CSVWRETNYEQYF
.	TRBV9	.	TRBJ2-2	TGTGCCAGCAGCGTTCGCGGGACGACGAACACCGGGGAGCTGTTTTTT	CASSVRGTTNTGELFF
.	TRBV6-2/TRBV6-3	.	TRBJ1-5	TGTGCCAGCAGTTGGACATCAGCCAATCAGCCCCAGCATTTT	CASSWTSANQPQHF
.	TRBV14	.	TRBJ2-7	TGTGCCAGCAGGGGGACCTACGAGCAGTACTTC	CASRGTYEQYF
.	TRBV30	.	TRBJ1-4	TGTGCCTGGAGTGTGGGATTAATTAATGAAAAACTGTTTTTT	CAWSVGLINEKLFF
.	TRBV3-1	.	TRBJ2-6	TGTGCCAGCAGAGACGGAAGCTCTGGGGCCAACGTCCTGACTTTC	CASRDGSSGANVLTF
.	TRBV6-2/TRBV6-3	TRBD2	TRBJ2-7	TGTGCCAGCAGGCGTACGACTAGCTCGAGCTCCTACGAGCAGTACTTC	CASRRTTSSSSYEQYF
once	TRBV7-2	.	TRBJ1-5	TGTGCCAGCAGCTCCAGCAGGGTAAGCAATCAGCCCCAGCATTTT	CASSSSRVSNQPQHF
.	TRBV20-1	.	TRBJ2-5	TGCAGTGCTAGATCGGAGTGGTTGGAGACCCAGTACTTC	CSARSEWLETQYF
.	TRBV12-3/TRBV12-4	TRBD2	TRBJ2-2	TGTGCCAGTAAGCGGGAGTCGGCGAACACCGGGGAGCTGTTTTTT	CASKRESANTGELFF
.	TRBV27	.	TRBJ1-5	TGTGCCAGCAGTTTCGGGCCTCAGTGGCCCCAGCATTTT	CASSFGPQWPQHF
.	TRBV5-1	TRBD2	TRBJ2-7	TGCGCCAGCCAACTAGCGGGAGGCTACGAGCAGTACTTC	CASQLAGGYEQYF
.	TRBV29-1	.	TRBJ2-1	TGCAGCGTTAAGGTAATGGGACATGAGCAGTTCTTC	CSVKVMGHEQFF
.	TRBV30	.	TRBJ2-7	TGTGCCTGGAGTGTACCGGGAATGAGGTCCTACGAGCAGTACTTC	CAWSVPGMRSYEQYF
.	TRBV29-1	.	TRBJ1-1	TGCAGCGTTGGGGGTTCCGGGGGCACTGAAGCTTTCTTT	CSVGGSGGTEAFF
.	TRBV9	.	TRBJ2-3	TGTGCCAGCAGCGTCTCCGGGAAAGGCGGTACGCAGTATTTT	CASSVSGKGGTQYF
once	TRBV5-1	.	TRBJ2-1	TGCGCCAGCAGCGTATCTACAAATGAGCAGTTCTTC	CASSVSTNEQFF
.	TRBV3-1	.	TRBJ2-1	TGTGCCAGCAGCCAAGACTTCGGGCAGTACAATGAGCAGTTCTTC	CASSQDFGQYNEQFF
.	TRBV29-1	.	TRBJ2-2	TGCAGCGTTGAAAGGGTTCCGGGGGAGCTGTTTTTT	CSVERVPGELFF
once	TRBV28	TRBD1	TRBJ1-1	TGTGCCAGCAGTTTGCCCTGGGGACAGGGGGAGACTGAAGCTTTCTTT	CASSLPWGQGETEAFF
.	TRBV30	TRBD2	TRBJ2-2	TGTGCCTGGAGAGTAGCGGGGGCCACCGGGGAGCTGTTTTTT	CAWRVAGATGELFF
once	TRBV9	.	TRBJ2-6	TGTGCCAGCAGCGTAACCATGGAAGGGGCGATTGGGGCCAACGTCCTGACTTTC	CASSVTMEGAIGANVLTF
.	TRBV14	.	TRBJ2-7	TGTGCCAGCAGCCAAGGGGGCCACAGCTCCTACGAGCAGTACTTC	CASSQGGHSSYEQYF
.	TRBV25-1	.	TRBJ1-2	TGTGCCAGCGATCTGACAGACAACTATGGCTACACCTTC	CASDLTDNYGYTF
.	TRBV29-1	.	TRBJ2-1	TGCAGCGTTGAACTGGAGAGGCCCTACAATGAGCAGTTCTTC	CSVELERPYNEQFF
.	TRBV27	.	TRBJ2-7	TGTGCCAGCACACCCGGGTGGGGTTCCCGCGAGCAGTACTTC	CASTPGWGSREQYF
.	TRBV12-3/TRBV12-4	TRBD1	TRBJ2-7	TGTGCCAGCAGAGCCGGGACAGGGGAGATCTACGAGCAGTACTTC	CASRAGTGEIYEQYF
.	TRBV2	.	TRBJ2-3	TGTGCCAGCAGTGAAATTTCCAGGTCAGGCACAGATACGCAGTATTTT	CASSEISRSGTDTQYF
.	TRBV20-1	.	TRBJ1-5	TGCAGTGCCGAGAGTCGCGTCCGAGATCAGCCCCAGCATTTT	CSAESRVRDQPQHF
.	TRBV9	.	TRBJ2-3	TGTGCCAGCAGCGTAGCGGCTAGCACAGATACGCAGTATTTT	CASSVAASTDTQYF
.	TRBV6-2/TRBV6-3	.	TRBJ1-1	TGTGCCAGCAGTTACGTTAACAGCATGAACACTGAAGCTTTCTTT	CASSYVNSMNTEAFF
.	TRBV9	TRBD1	TRBJ2-1	TGTGCCAGCAGCTCCACAGGGGGCGACTACAATGAGCAGTTCTTC	CASSSTGGDYNEQFF
.	TRBV7-8	TRBD2	TRBJ2-5	TGTGCCAGCAGCTTAGGAGGGGTAGCGGGAGGTGGGGAGACCCAGTACTTC	CASSLGGVAGGGETQYF
.	TRBV19	TRBD1	TRBJ2-5	TGTGCCAGTAGTTCTACAGGGGCTGTGGAGACCCAGTACTTC	CASSSTGAVETQYF